The 2 T cell receptor beta chains listed next were all sequenced from one sample in a study of blood T cell repertoires in COVID-19. Generated by immunoSEQ multiplex PCR, the TCRdb table keeps only in-frame clones and is missing some. The table lists about 330,000 clones, approximately 85% of them singletons, with approximately 7.5% in the top ten. Input material: peripheral blood. These receptor sequences come from a human donor in a cohort sampled during active COVID-19.

A single count supports this clone. V and J are TRBV4-1 and TRBJ1-2; D uncertain. Trimming took 1 base from V and 6 from J, leaving 15 bases between them. The CDR3 is made up of 15 amino acids. Germline values: CDR1 MGHRA, CDR2 YSYEKL. The CDR3 sequence is CASSQGEGTVDGYTF. The CDR3 coding sequence is TGCGCCAGCAGCCAAGGTGAGGGAACAGTGGATGGCTACACCTTC.

The chain carries TRBV27 and TRBJ2-7; unclear D gene. The germline V and J ends were trimmed by 5 bases and 4 bases, with 9 bases remaining between them. The CDR3 length is 12 residues. Germline CDR1 MNHEY, CDR2 SMNVEV (reference sequence). The CDR3 coding sequence is TGTGCCAGCAGTCCGACACCGTACGAGCAGTACTTC. Translated: CASSPTPYEQYF.